This entry lists 29 T cell receptor beta chains sequenced from one sample in a study of EBV T-cell therapy then PD-1 blockade in nasopharyngeal carcinoma. Sequenced by immunoSEQ multiplex PCR; TCRdb stores in-frame clones only, minus some. The sample carries fewer than 20,000 clones, almost 85% recorded once. Their specific antigens are unknown. The treatment here: AdE1-LMPpoly-expanded autologous EBV-specific T-cell therapy followed by anti-PD-1 nivolumab. The specimen comprised CD8+ T cells from blood, sampled between days 25 and 35 from a patient whose treatment included autologous EBV-specific T cells and nivolumab. All receptors come from a middle-aged man with nasopharyngeal carcinoma.

The chain is built from TRBV4-3 and TRBJ2-5, with D perhaps being TRBD1 or TRBD2 (5 bases each). This CDR3 is built from 18 residues. The ends were cut back, 1 base at V and 5 bases at J, with 23 bases in the middle. CDR1 is LGHNA and CDR2 is YSLEER in the germline V gene. The CDR3 spells CASSQGGSFGGHGETQYF. The DNA for the CDR3 is TGCGCCAGCAGCCAAGGAGGATCGTTTGGGGGTCATGGGGAGACCCAGTACTTC.

This chain connects TRBV5-1 to TRBJ1-5; the match to TRBD1 covers 8 bases. The V and J ends lost 3 bases and 5 bases, in that order; junction bases with no gene match: 7. This CDR3 spans 15 amino acids. Germline CDR1 reads SGHRS; CDR2 reads YFSETQ. CDR3 sequence (DNA): TGCGCCAGCAGCTCGAGGGTACAGGGGGATCAGCCCCAGCATTTT. Amino acid sequence: CASSSRVQGDQPQHF.

J is TRBJ1-3 and V is TRBV21-1; the D segment call TRBD1 is taken from the table without a DNA check. TRBV21-1 is listed as a pseudogene. This CDR3 spans 17 amino acids. CDR3 nucleotide sequence: TGTGCCAGCAGCAAAGTAATCGACAGGGGAGCTGGAAACACCATATATTTT. This sequence encodes CASSKVIDRGAGNTIYF.

The V and J genes are TRBV7-2 and TRBJ1-2; D not resolved. CDR1 is SGHTA, CDR2 FQGNSA, per germline. V lost 5 bases, J lost 6 bases, and 10 bases lay in between. The CDR3 is 12 amino acids. In nucleotides, the CDR3 is TGTGCCAGCAGCGGAAGGACGGATGGCTACACCTTC. It codes for CASSGRTDGYTF.

The V call is TRBV5-1, the J call TRBJ2-2; D unclear. This CDR3 region has 11 residues. V was trimmed by 5 bases and J by 6 bases, leaving 5 bases between them. CDR1 SGHRS and CDR2 YFSETQ come from the germline V gene. CDR3 DNA sequence: TGCGCCAGCAGTTACTCCGGGGAGCTGTTTTTT. Translated, it gives CASSYSGELFF.

The chain is built from TRBV7-2 and TRBJ2-5, with D possibly being TRBD2 (6 bases). The V and J ends lost 1 base and 2 bases respectively, with 11 bases between them. CDR1 SGHTA and CDR2 FQGNSA come from the germline V gene. The CDR3 has 15 amino acids. The CDR3 reads CASSLDGGKQETQYF. The CDR3 nucleotides read TGTGCCAGCAGCTTAGACGGGGGAAAGCAAGAGACCCAGTACTTC. Drawing the rest from reference TRBV7-2 and TRBJ2-5, the complete variable domain is GAGVSQSPSNKVTEKGKDVELRCDPISGHTALYWYRQSLGQGLEFLIYFQGNSAPDKSGLPSDRFSAERTGGSVSTLTIQRTQQEDSAVYLCASSLDGGKQETQYFGPGTRLLVL.

This rearrangement joins TRBV7-6 to TRBJ2-7; 7 bases agree with TRBD1. Germline V gene sequence: CDR1 SGHVS, CDR2 FNYEAQ. This CDR3 is 16 amino acids long. The V and J ends lost 3 bases and 0 bases, in that order; junction bases with no gene match: 8. The CDR3: CASSLTPGQSSYEQYF. CDR3 sequence (DNA): TGTGCCAGCAGCTTGACCCCGGGACAGAGCTCCTACGAGCAGTACTTC.

V usage is TRBV25-1 and J usage is TRBJ2-2; D may match TRBD1 or TRBD2 (6 bases each). Trimming stripped 3 bases from V and 3 bases from J, with 8 bases between. The CDR3 extends over 14 amino acids. The germline V gene encodes CDR1 MGHDK and CDR2 SYGVNS. This CDR3 is CASSDRGDTGELFF. The DNA of the CDR3 is TGTGCCAGCAGTGATAGGGGGGACACCGGGGAGCTGTTTTTT.

The chain employs TRBV7-7 and TRBJ2-5; D possibly uses TRBD1 or TRBD2 (6 bases each). In germline, CDR1 is SSHAT, CDR2 FNYEAQ (reference sequence). The CDR3 runs to 16 residues. V shed 1 base and J shed 2 bases, with 14 bases lying between them. CDR3 sequence reads: CASSLGVGGWQETQYF. CDR3 coding DNA: TGTGCCAGCAGCTTAGGGGTAGGGGGGTGGCAAGAGACCCAGTACTTC.

This clone turned up a few times. The chain carries TRBV19 and TRBJ2-2, with 9 positions matching TRBD1. This CDR3 has 19 amino acids. V gave up 2 bases and J gave up 5 bases; unmatched junction bases: 15. Germline V gives CDR1 LNHDA, CDR2 SQIVND (reference sequence). The CDR3 reads CASSIKSFPGQGLTGELFF. The CDR3 nucleotides read TGTGCCAGTAGTATAAAGTCCTTCCCGGGACAGGGACTTACCGGGGAGCTGTTTTTT. Based on the CDR3 plus reference TRBV19 and TRBJ2-2, the full variable domain is DGGITQSPKYLFRKEGQNVTLSCEQNLNHDAMYWYRQDPGQGLRLIYYSQIVNDFQKGDIAEGYSVSREKKESFPLTVTSAQKNPTAFYLCASSIKSFPGQGLTGELFFGEGSRLTVL.

CDR3 protein: CASSPPSWASGDTQYF. The DNA for the CDR3 is TGTGCCAGCAGCCCCCCGAGTTGGGCTAGCGGGGATACGCAGTATTTT. The chain is built from TRBV7-9 and TRBJ2-3; the match to TRBD2 covers 8 bases. Germline CDR1 reads SEHNR; CDR2 reads FQNEAQ (reference sequence). CDR3 size: 16 residues. With V trimmed by 5 bases and J by 6 bases, 13 bases remained unmatched.

V usage is TRBV28 and J usage is TRBJ2-7; 9 nucleotides match TRBD1. The CDR3 sequence is 13 residues long. From germline, CDR1 is MDHEN and CDR2 SYDVKM. After removal of 5 bases from V and 4 bases from J, the junction contained 3 bases not matched to a gene. The CDR3 nucleotides read TGTGCCAGCAGTCCGGGACAGGGATACGAGCAGTACTTC. This codes for CASSPGQGYEQYF.

The V and J genes are TRBV12-3 or TRBV12-4 and TRBJ2-7; weak D call: TRBD1 (6 bases). This CDR3 contains 13 residues. With 10 bases removed from V and 7 bases from J, the gap between germline ends came to 20 bases. The CDR3 region is CAIGEFPQGEQYF. DNA for the CDR3: TGTGCCATCGGCGAGTTCCCTCAGGGGGAGCAGTACTTC.

The sample holds a few counts of this clone. The chain joins TRBV7-2 to TRBJ1-1; D remains unclear. This CDR3 comprises 14 residues. Per germline, CDR1 SGHTA and CDR2 FQGNSA. With 6 bases removed from V and 5 bases from J, the gap between germline ends came to 16 bases. For the CDR3, the DNA is TGTGCCAGCAGTTCTCAAATTAGGGATACTGAAGCTTTCTTT. It translates to CASSSQIRDTEAFF.

The chain links TRBV7-9 to TRBJ2-1, with D hard to call. The V and J ends lost 2 bases and 2 bases respectively, with 7 bases between them. This CDR3 is built from 14 residues. The V gene's germline CDR1 is SEHNR and CDR2 FQNEAQ (reference sequence). This CDR3 is CASSLLGPYNEQFF. Here the CDR3 DNA reads TGTGCCAGCAGCTTACTAGGACCCTACAATGAGCAGTTCTTC.

The gene calls are TRBV12-3 or TRBV12-4 and TRBJ2-3; TRBD2 might be the D (5 bases). Between the trimmed V and J ends, which lost 6 bases and 3 bases, there was a span of 10 bases. CDR3 size: 13 residues. CDR3 coding DNA: TGTGCCAGCAGCCCGAGGAGGACAGATACGCAGTATTTT. Its translation: CASSPRRTDTQYF.

This clone has just a few counts. The rearrangement uses TRBV3-1 (or the pseudogene TRBV3-2) and TRBJ1-3; TRBD1 matches at 12 bases. The CDR3 runs 15 residues. Germline CDR1 LGHDT, CDR2 YNNKEL (reference sequence). V gave up 4 bases and J gave up 5 bases; unmatched junction bases: 3. CDR3 protein: CASSPGTGGRNTIYF. CDR3 nucleotides: TGTGCCAGCAGCCCCGGGACAGGGGGCAGAAACACCATATATTTT.

The chain combines TRBV6-2 or TRBV6-3 with TRBJ2-1; D ambiguous. The V end lost 2 bases, the J end lost 6 bases, and 8 bases lay between the germline ends. This CDR3 region has 13 residues. Germline assignment: CDR1 MNHEY and CDR2 SVGEGT. The DNA for the CDR3 is TGTGCCAGCAGTTACAGCGATTTCAATGAGCAGTTCTTC. Translating it yields CASSYSDFNEQFF.

The gene calls are TRBV25-1 and TRBJ1-4; 7 positions match TRBD1. This CDR3 contains 15 residues. Germline V gives CDR1 MGHDK, CDR2 SYGVNS. After removal of 5 bases from V and 8 bases from J, the junction contained 11 bases not matched to a gene. The CDR3 here is CASSLLTGSQEKLFF. In DNA, the CDR3 is TGTGCCAGCAGTCTCCTGACAGGGTCGCAGGAAAAACTGTTTTTT.

This clone has just one count. This chain joins TRBV24-1 and TRBJ1-1; D is uncertain. Germline V lookup: CDR1 KGHDR, CDR2 SFDVKD. CDR3 length: 15 amino acids. The V and J ends lost 0 bases and 0 bases respectively, with 7 bases between them. The CDR3 sequence is CATSDLKGMNTEAFF. The CDR3 nucleotides are TGTGCCACCAGTGATTTGAAGGGCATGAACACTGAAGCTTTCTTT.

This clone was found a few times. The CDR3: CASTKNRVYGYTF. CDR3 in DNA: TGTGCCAGCACCAAGAACAGGGTCTATGGCTACACCTTC. The V call is TRBV27, the J call TRBJ1-2; perhaps TRBD1 as D (6 bases). Per the germline V gene, CDR1 is MNHEY and CDR2 is SMNVEV (reference sequence). V lost 7 bases to trimming and J lost 4 bases, with 13 bases between them. This CDR3 contains 13 residues.

The CDR3 DNA reads TGTGCCAGCAGCGCCGGGCGTAGCTCCTACAATGAGCAGTTCTTC. This gives the protein CASSAGRSSYNEQFF. This chain uses TRBV9 with TRBJ2-1; D is uncertain. The CDR3 runs to 15 residues. Per germline, CDR1 SGDLS and CDR2 YYNGEE. Trimming cost V 3 bases and J 0 bases, with 10 bases left between them.

The CDR3 DNA follows: TGTGCCATCAGTGAGTATGGAGCAGAAACTGGAAACACCATATATTTT. This sequence encodes CAISEYGAETGNTIYF. This sequence joins TRBV10-3 and TRBJ1-3, with D unclear. This CDR3 contains 16 residues. V lost 1 base and J 2 bases, leaving 12 bases between the germline ends. The germline CDR1 and CDR2 sequences are ENHRY and SYGVKD.

The chain recombines TRBV30 with TRBJ2-5; 10 nucleotides line up with TRBD1. Trimming took 8 bases from V and 1 from J; bases not matched to a gene: 7. Germline V gene sequence: CDR1 GTSNPN, CDR2 SVGIG (reference sequence). The CDR3 is 14 amino acids. CDR3 sequence: CALRRDRGQETQYF. CDR3 sequence (DNA): TGTGCCCTCCGCCGGGACAGGGGCCAAGAGACCCAGTACTTC.

The rearrangement uses TRBV6-2 or TRBV6-3 and TRBJ2-2, with D uncertain. The germline gives CDR1 MNHEY, CDR2 SVGEGT. Trimming removed 0 bases from V and 9 bases from J, with 8 bases in between. The CDR3 has 13 amino acids. CDR3 coding DNA: TGTGCCAGCAGTTACTCGGAGCTTCGGGAGCTGTTTTTT. This codes for CASSYSELRELFF.

The gene calls are TRBV30 and TRBJ2-3, with D hard to call. From germline, CDR1 is GTSNPN and CDR2 SVGIG (reference sequence). CDR3 size: 12 residues. V was trimmed by 3 bases and J by 3 bases, leaving 7 bases between them. Here the CDR3 DNA reads TGTGCCTGGAGCCGTTTGACAGATACGCAGTATTTT. This encodes CAWSRLTDTQYF.

J is TRBJ2-4 and V is TRBV30, with 8 positions matching TRBD2. Germline lookup yields CDR1 GTSNPN and CDR2 SVGIG (reference sequence). This CDR3 comprises 18 residues. V was clipped by 2 bases and J by 1 base; unmatched bases: 13. This CDR3 is CAWSPQGRGVWAKNIQYF. The CDR3, as DNA: TGTGCCTGGAGTCCCCAAGGGCGGGGGGTCTGGGCCAAAAACATTCAGTACTTC.

V is TRBV4-3 and J is TRBJ2-5; 7 bases align to TRBD2. Looked up from germline, CDR1 is LGHNA and CDR2 is YSLEER. CDR3 length: 17 amino acids. J lost 4 bases, V lost 1 base, and 12 bases had no gene match. CDR3 in amino acids: CASSQGSSGVLRETQYF. CDR3 sequence (DNA): TGCGCCAGCAGCCAAGGATCCAGCGGGGTCCTGAGAGAGACCCAGTACTTC.

The chain uses TRBV12-3 or TRBV12-4 and TRBJ2-1; D unresolved. The CDR3 extends over 13 amino acids. V was pared by 3 bases and J by 6 bases, with 9 bases between. The CDR3 region is CASSFPGPNEQFF. CDR3 DNA sequence: TGTGCCAGCAGTTTCCCCGGCCCCAATGAGCAGTTCTTC.